Below are 30 T cell receptor beta chains sequenced from a single sample in a study of T cell repertoires in aging, cancer and after chemotherapy. Peripheral blood genomic DNA, not sorted cells or RNA, was the template. TRB rearrangements spanning V, D and J were amplified using mixed TRB-A/B primers. Using its own MiXCR run on the multiplex PCR reads, TCRdb lists one record per CDR3 protein. The table shows under 3,000 distinct CDR3 sequences, with 50% to 70% occurring only once. Input material: blood. Receptor source: a human donor with a blood cancer.

The chain uses TRBV27 and TRBJ2-6; D uncertain. The CDR3 contains 14 residues. V lost 5 bases to trimming and J lost 4 bases, with 9 bases between them. CDR1 is MNHEY and CDR2 is SMNVEV in the germline V gene (reference sequence). The CDR3 DNA follows: TGTGCCAGCAGTAGGGCGCGAGGGGCCAACGTCCTGACTTTC. Residues: CASSRARGANVLTF.

The rearrangement uses TRBV12-3 or TRBV12-4 and TRBJ1-4; TRBD1 matches at 9 bases. V shed 7 bases, J shed 0 bases, and the junction held 9 bases outside the gene matches. The CDR3 loop spans 17 amino acids. CDR3 coding DNA: TGTGCCAGCATCCCCACAGGGGGCCCTTCAACTAATGAAAAACTGTTTTTT. This gives the protein CASIPTGGPSTNEKLFF.

This chain joins TRBV20-1 and TRBJ1-6, with 7 bases matching TRBD1. J lost 0 bases, V lost 3 bases, and 8 bases had no gene match. This CDR3 is built from 17 residues. Germline-derived CDR1 and CDR2 are DFQATT and SNEGSKA (reference sequence). Here the CDR3 reads CSARIPGQSSYNSPLHF. The CDR3 DNA is TGCAGTGCTAGGATCCCGGGACAGAGCTCCTATAATTCACCCCTCCACTTT.

The chain uses TRBV20-1 and TRBJ2-3; D ambiguous. The germline CDR1 and CDR2 sequences are DFQATT and SNEGSKA (reference sequence). There are 11 residues in the CDR3. The CDR3 sequence is CVIAGSDTQYF. In nucleotides, the CDR3 is TGCGTCATAGCCGGTTCAGATACGCAGTATTTT.

This clonotype was counted a few times. V usage is TRBV27 and J usage is TRBJ2-2, with D hard to call. The CDR3 loop spans 13 amino acids. V shed 3 bases and J shed 2 bases, with 4 bases lying between them. The V gene's germline CDR1 is MNHEY and CDR2 SMNVEV (reference sequence). The CDR3 is CASSFPNTGELFF. The CDR3 DNA reads as TGTGCCAGCAGTTTCCCCAACACCGGGGAGCTGTTTTTT.

The CDR3: CAILTGGDPTYGYTF. DNA for the CDR3: TGTGCCATCCTTACAGGGGGCGATCCCACTTATGGCTACACCTTC. This sequence joins TRBV28 and TRBJ1-2; 9 bases agree with TRBD1. This CDR3 region has 15 residues. CDR1 MDHEN and CDR2 SYDVKM come from the germline V gene. V lost 10 bases and J lost 5; bases outside the gene matches: 14.

This clonotype was seen a few times. The rearrangement uses TRBV19 and TRBJ1-5; D unresolved. The V gene's germline CDR1 is LNHDA and CDR2 SQIVND (reference sequence). The CDR3 totals 15 residues. V lost 5 bases, J lost 1 base, and 12 bases lay in between. CDR3 loop: CASSPMGSSNQPQHF. CDR3 DNA sequence: TGTGCCAGTAGTCCGATGGGGTCGAGCAATCAGCCCCAGCATTTT.

This clonotype came up a few times. V is TRBV6-5 and J is TRBJ2-7; 7 positions agree with TRBD2. Germline trimming cut 2 bases from V and 3 bases from J; bases unmatched to any gene: 4. The germline gives CDR1 MNHEY, CDR2 SVGAGI. There are 14 residues in the CDR3. The CDR3 reads CASSYRGGGYEQYF. CDR3 DNA sequence: TGTGCCAGCAGTTACCGGGGCGGGGGCTACGAGCAGTACTTC.

This clonotype came up a few times. The rearrangement joins TRBV15 to TRBJ2-1; 11 nucleotides line up with TRBD2. The length of the CDR3 is 15 residues. From germline, CDR1 is LNHNV and CDR2 YYDKDF (reference sequence). The J segment lost 4 bases and the V segment lost 6 bases, leaving 5 bases of the junction unmatched. CDR3 nucleotides: TGTGCCACCAGTATACTAGCGGGGGCATACAATGAGCAGTTCTTC. Its translation: CATSILAGAYNEQFF.

In its sample, this clonotype was seen a few times. The V call is TRBV29-1, the J call TRBJ2-3; D is unresolved. Germline V gives CDR1 SQVTM, CDR2 ANQGSEA. The CDR3 is made up of 14 amino acids. Trimming left V 7 bases short and J 3 bases short, with 17 bases between. CDR3 coding DNA: TGCAGCGCCTGCCCCGCACGAACTACAGATACGCAGTATTTT. It is translated as CSACPARTTDTQYF.

Only a few counts were recorded for this clonotype. V is TRBV19 and J is TRBJ1-2; D gene unclear. This CDR3 has 13 residues. The V gene's germline CDR1 is LNHDA and CDR2 SQIVND (reference sequence). V shed 7 bases and J shed 7 bases, with 16 bases lying between them. This CDR3 reads CASTSGDNRGYTF. CDR3 DNA sequence: TGTGCCAGTACAAGCGGGGATAATCGTGGCTACACCTTC.

The chain has TRBV6-5 and TRBJ2-7; D not resolved. There are 13 residues in the CDR3. V was cut by 6 bases and J by 3 bases, with 12 bases left in between. Germline CDR1 reads MNHEY; CDR2 reads SVGAGI. CDR3 in DNA: TGTGCCAGCAGCCGACTCCCAGGCTACGAGCAGTACTTC. Translated: CASSRLPGYEQYF.

The V and J genes are TRBV12-3 or TRBV12-4 and TRBJ2-6; the D call may be TRBD1 or TRBD2 (5 bases each). Trimming took 0 bases from V and 0 from J, leaving 15 bases between them. The CDR3 is 19 amino acids. CDR3 DNA sequence: TGTGCCAGCAGTTTAGCGCAGGGAGTTCTACCCTCTGGGGCCAACGTCCTGACTTTC. Protein sequence: CASSLAQGVLPSGANVLTF.

The V gene is TRBV6-1, the J gene TRBJ1-2, with D maybe TRBD1 (5 bases). The V gene's germline CDR1 is MNHNS and CDR2 SASEGT. The V end was cut by 6 bases, the J end by 2 bases, with 7 bases between. There are 12 residues in the CDR3. The CDR3 bases are TGTGCCAGCAGGGAGGGGAACTATGGCTACACCTTC. This codes for CASREGNYGYTF.

J is TRBJ1-5 and V is TRBV19, with 9 bases identical to TRBD1. CDR1 is LNHDA and CDR2 is SQIVND in the germline V gene (reference sequence). V lost 2 bases and J lost 5; bases outside the gene matches: 7. The CDR3 consists of 16 residues. CDR3 sequence: CASSIWDRDDDQPQHF. The CDR3 DNA is TGTGCCAGTAGTATATGGGACAGGGACGATGATCAGCCCCAGCATTTT. Supplemented by reference TRBV19 and TRBJ1-5, the full variable domain reads DGGITQSPKYLFRKEGQNVTLSCEQNLNHDAMYWYRQDPGQGLRLIYYSQIVNDFQKGDIAEGYSVSREKKESFPLTVTSAQKNPTAFYLCASSIWDRDDDQPQHFGDGTRLSIL.

There are a few counts of this clonotype. The J gene is TRBJ1-1, the V gene TRBV19, with unresolved D. The V end lost 5 bases, the J end lost 1 base, and 5 bases lay between the germline ends. The V gene's germline CDR1 is LNHDA and CDR2 SQIVND (reference sequence). CDR3 length: 12 residues. The CDR3 DNA reads as TGTGCCAGTAGTCGGTGGAACACTGAAGCTTTCTTT. Encoded protein: CASSRWNTEAFF.

The V gene is TRBV18, the J gene TRBJ2-7, with TRBD1 matching 8 bases. Germline loops: CDR1 KGHSH, CDR2 LQKENI. This CDR3 has 15 residues. Unmatched junction bases numbered 5, after V lost 2 bases and J lost 2 bases. This CDR3 reads CASSPTTGDTYEQYF. Written as DNA, the CDR3 is TGTGCCAGCTCACCAACGACAGGGGACACCTACGAGCAGTACTTC. Together with reference TRBV18 and TRBJ2-7, the CDR3 gives the full variable domain: NAGVMQNPRHLVRRRGQEARLRCSPMKGHSHVYWYRQLPEEGLKFMVYLQKENIIDESGMPKERFSAEFPKEGPSILRIQQVVRGDSAAYFCASSPTTGDTYEQYFGPGTRLTVT.

This clonotype appeared once. This sequence joins TRBV6-5 and TRBJ1-5, with a possible D match to TRBD1 (5 bases). The CDR3 length is 14 residues. Germline V lookup: CDR1 MNHEY, CDR2 SVGAGI. With 0 bases removed from V and 2 bases from J, the gap between germline ends came to 5 bases. The CDR3 nucleotides are TGTGCCAGCAGTTACTCCAGGGGCAATCAGCCCCAGCATTTT. This encodes CASSYSRGNQPQHF.

This clonotype was counted a few times. CDR3 nucleotides: TGTGCCACCAGCAGAAAACGGACAGGGCCTGACTATGGCTACACCTTC. Protein: CATSRKRTGPDYGYTF. The gene calls are TRBV15 and TRBJ1-2, with 8 bases lining up with TRBD1. The junction had 8 bases not matched to a gene; V was cut back by 2 bases and J by 3 bases. Germline CDR1 is LNHNV and CDR2 is YYDKDF (reference sequence). The CDR3 sequence is 16 residues long. Combining the CDR3 with reference TRBV15 and TRBJ1-2 gives the whole variable domain DAMVIQNPRYQVTQFGKPVTLSCSQTLNHNVMYWYQQKSSQAPKLLFHYYDKDFNNEADTPDNFQSRRPNTSFCFLDIRSPGLGDTAMYLCATSRKRTGPDYGYTFGSGTRLTVV.

V and J are TRBV11-2 and TRBJ2-5; no firm D call. The CDR3 extends over 13 amino acids. With 2 bases removed from V and 5 bases from J, the gap between germline ends came to 9 bases. Looked up from germline, CDR1 is SGHAT and CDR2 is FQNNGV. The CDR3 coding sequence is TGTGCCAGCAGCTTATTTGGAAGGGAGACCCAGTACTTC. Its translation is CASSLFGRETQYF.

The CDR3 here is CALALDRQANTEAFF. The CDR3 nucleotides are TGTGCCTTGGCCCTGGACAGGCAAGCAAACACTGAAGCTTTCTTT. The V gene is TRBV30, the J gene TRBJ1-1; TRBD1 agrees at 7 bases. The V gene's germline CDR1 is GTSNPN and CDR2 SVGIG (reference sequence). The CDR3 length is 15 residues. The junction had 13 bases not matched to a gene; V was cut back by 7 bases and J by 2 bases.

This rearrangement joins TRBV6-1 to TRBJ1-2; D call uncertain. The CDR3 runs to 13 residues. V lost 6 bases and J lost 0, with 8 bases in between. CDR1 is MNHNS, CDR2 SASEGT, per germline. CDR3 bases: TGTGCCAGCAGCAAGTGGACTAACTATGGCTACACCTTC. Translating gives CASSKWTNYGYTF.

The chain is built from TRBV18 and TRBJ2-7; maybe TRBD2 (5 bases). Germline CDR1 reads KGHSH; CDR2 reads LQKENI. With 2 bases removed from V and 3 bases from J, the gap between germline ends came to 11 bases. This CDR3 comprises 14 residues. The CDR3 DNA is TGTGCCAGCTCACCAACGGCGGGTAGCTACGAGCAGTACTTC. Residues: CASSPTAGSYEQYF.

The chain combines TRBV20-1 with TRBJ2-7; 8 bases agree with TRBD1. Germline V CDR1 and CDR2: DFQATT, SNEGSKA (reference sequence). Unmatched junction bases numbered 9, after V lost 1 base and J lost 7 bases. The CDR3 loop spans 14 amino acids. The CDR3 protein is CSARAEDRDFEQYF. CDR3 DNA: TGCAGTGCTAGAGCCGAGGACAGGGATTTTGAGCAGTACTTC.

This clonotype came up once. This sequence joins TRBV12-3 or TRBV12-4 and TRBJ2-3, with D possibly TRBD2 on 6 matching bases. Trimming stripped 5 bases from V and 11 bases from J, with 11 bases between. The CDR3 totals 11 residues. The CDR3 region is CASSRLDGQYF. The DNA for the CDR3 is TGTGCCAGCAGTCGACTAGATGGGCAGTATTTT.

The chain has TRBV4-2 and TRBJ2-7; no firm D call. The germline V gene encodes CDR1 LGHNA and CDR2 YNFKEQ. Deletions cut 3 bases from V and 3 bases from J, with 6 bases between. CDR3 length: 12 amino acids. The CDR3 region has the DNA TGTGCCAGCAGCCAGTCCGGCTACGAGCAGTACTTC. Translation: CASSQSGYEQYF.

This chain uses TRBV5-6 with TRBJ2-1; D is uncertain. Per the germline V gene, CDR1 is SGHDT and CDR2 is YYEEEE. The CDR3 loop spans 13 amino acids. V lost 3 bases, J lost 1 base, and 5 bases lay in between. The CDR3, as DNA: TGTGCCAGCAGCTCCGGGTCCTACAATGAGCAGTTCTTC. Translating gives CASSSGSYNEQFF.

This clonotype was found once. V gene TRBV20-1 combines with J gene TRBJ2-1; 10 nucleotides match TRBD2. The CDR3 consists of 13 residues. V lost 4 bases and J lost 10; bases outside the gene matches: 7. Germline CDR1 reads DFQATT; CDR2 reads SNEGSKA (reference sequence). The CDR3 loop is CSATSGGPSEQFF. The CDR3 DNA reads as TGCAGTGCTACTAGCGGGGGACCCTCCGAGCAGTTCTTC.

The J gene is TRBJ1-5, the V gene TRBV5-6; D not resolved. Germline lookup yields CDR1 SGHDT and CDR2 YYEEEE. V lost 2 bases and J lost 7, with 7 bases in between. CDR3 length: 12 amino acids. As DNA, the CDR3 is TGTGCCAGCAGCTTATACGGACAGCCCCAGCATTTT. Its protein product is CASSLYGQPQHF.

This clonotype was detected only a few times. The chain joins TRBV27 to TRBJ2-1; tentative D call: TRBD2 (7 bases). The CDR3 is 13 amino acids. Germline CDR1 MNHEY, CDR2 SMNVEV (reference sequence). Trimming left V 6 bases short and J 4 bases short, with 10 bases between. DNA for the CDR3: TGTGCCAGCAGACGGGGGGCTTACAATGAGCAGTTCTTC. Protein sequence: CASRRGAYNEQFF.